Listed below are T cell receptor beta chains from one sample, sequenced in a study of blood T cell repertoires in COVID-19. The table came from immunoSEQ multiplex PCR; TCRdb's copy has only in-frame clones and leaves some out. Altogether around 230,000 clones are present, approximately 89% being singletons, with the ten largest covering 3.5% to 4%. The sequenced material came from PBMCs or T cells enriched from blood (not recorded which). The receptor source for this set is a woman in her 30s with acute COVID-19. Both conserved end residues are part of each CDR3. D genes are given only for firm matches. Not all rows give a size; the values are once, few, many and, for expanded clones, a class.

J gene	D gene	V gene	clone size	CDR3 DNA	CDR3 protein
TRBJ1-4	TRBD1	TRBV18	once	TGTGCCAGCTCACCTGCTCCCACCTCAGGGGGCTCGTATGAAAAACTGTTTTTT	CASSPAPTSGGSYEKLFF
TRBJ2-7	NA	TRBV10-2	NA	TGCGCCAGCAGTGTGGTAGCACACGAGCAGTACTTC	CASSVVAHEQYF
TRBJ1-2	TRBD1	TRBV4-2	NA	TGTGCCAGCAGCCAAGATCGATGGACAGGGGCCAACTATGGCTACACCTTC	CASSQDRWTGANYGYTF
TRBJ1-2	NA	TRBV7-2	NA	TGTGCCAGCAGCTACCTAACAGGGCCTCCCGCCAGCACCTATGGCTACACCTTC	CASSYLTGPPASTYGYTF
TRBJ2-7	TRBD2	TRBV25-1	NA	TGTGCCAGCAAGAGGGAGGGCGAGCAGTACTTC	CASKREGEQYF
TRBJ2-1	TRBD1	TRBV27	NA	TGTGCCAGCAGTTTAGCCCCCCCGGACAGGATCTCCTACAATGAGCAGTTCTTC	CASSLAPPDRISYNEQFF
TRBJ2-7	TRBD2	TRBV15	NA	TGTGCCACCAGCAGAGATGTAGTAGCGGGGAGTTCTTTCGTCGAGCAGTACTTC	CATSRDVVAGSSFVEQYF
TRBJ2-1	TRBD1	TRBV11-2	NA	TGTGCCAGCAGCCCGAGAATGGGACAGGAATACAATGAGCAGTTCTTC	CASSPRMGQEYNEQFF
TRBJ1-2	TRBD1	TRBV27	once	TGTGCCAGCCGTTGGACAGGGGGAAACTATGGCTACACCTTC	CASRWTGGNYGYTF
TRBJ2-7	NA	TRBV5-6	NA	TGTGCCAGCAGCTTCGGGATCCACCTATCCTACGAGCAGTACTTC	CASSFGIHLSYEQYF
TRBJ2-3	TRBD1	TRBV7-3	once	TGTGCCAGCAGCTCTGGGACAGGGGCCTCTAGCACAGATACGCAGTATTTT	CASSSGTGASSTDTQYF
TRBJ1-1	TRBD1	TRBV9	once	TGTGCCAGCAGCTCTCGCCTCCCAGGGGGAGAAGCTTTCTTT	CASSSRLPGGEAFF
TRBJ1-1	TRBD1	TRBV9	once	TGTGCCAGCAGCACCCTCGGACAGGGGAACACTGAAGCTTTCTTT	CASSTLGQGNTEAFF
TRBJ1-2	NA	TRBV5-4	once	TGTGCCAGCCACGCAACAGCGGGCTATGGCTACACCTTC	CASHATAGYGYTF
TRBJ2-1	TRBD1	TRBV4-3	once	TGCGCCAGCAGCCCAGAATCCACCGGGACAGGGGACGCCAAAACTAATGAGCAGTTCTTC	CASSPESTGTGDAKTNEQFF
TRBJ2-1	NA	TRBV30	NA	TGTGCCTGGACTAGTCGGTCCTACAATGAGCAGTTCTTC	CAWTSRSYNEQFF
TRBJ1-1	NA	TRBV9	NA	TGTGCCAGCAGCGTAAGGTCATGGGGGGCTGAAGCTTTCTTT	CASSVRSWGAEAFF
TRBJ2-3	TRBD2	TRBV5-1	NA	TGCGCCAGCAGCCCCCCCCAAGCGGGGGAACTCGCAGATACGCAGTATTTT	CASSPPQAGELADTQYF
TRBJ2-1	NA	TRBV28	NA	TGTGCCAGCAGTTTATGGGGGCGGCGAACCTCCTACAATGAGCAGTTCTTC	CASSLWGRRTSYNEQFF
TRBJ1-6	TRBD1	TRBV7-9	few	TGTGCCAGCAGCGATTTTTCCGGGACAGAGAATTCACCCCTCCACTTT	CASSDFSGTENSPLHF
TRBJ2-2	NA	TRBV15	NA	TGTGCCACCAGCAGAGATCGGGGGGCGCGAGTCACCGGGGAGCTGTTTTTT	CATSRDRGARVTGELFF
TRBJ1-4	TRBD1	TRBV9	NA	TGTGCCAGCAGCGTTACAGGGGGCATAACTAATGAAAAACTGTTTTTT	CASSVTGGITNEKLFF
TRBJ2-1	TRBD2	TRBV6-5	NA	TGTGCCAGCATCCCCGGGGGGGGCGCCTACAATGAGCAGTTCTTC	CASIPGGGAYNEQFF
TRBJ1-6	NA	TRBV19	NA	TGTGCCAGTAAGAGGCAGGGGAATTCACCCCTCCACTTT	CASKRQGNSPLHF